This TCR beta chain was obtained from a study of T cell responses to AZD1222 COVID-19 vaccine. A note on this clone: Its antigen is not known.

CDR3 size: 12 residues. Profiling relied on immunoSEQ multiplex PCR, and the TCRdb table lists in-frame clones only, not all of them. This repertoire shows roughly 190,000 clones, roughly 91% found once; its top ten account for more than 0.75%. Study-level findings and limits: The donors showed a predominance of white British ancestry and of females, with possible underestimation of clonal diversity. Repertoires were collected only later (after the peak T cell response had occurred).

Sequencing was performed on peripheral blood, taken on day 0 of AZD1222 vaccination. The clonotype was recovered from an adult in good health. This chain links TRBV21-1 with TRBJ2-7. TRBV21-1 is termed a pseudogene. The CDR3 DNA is TGTGCCAACCGGGACCGAGCCTACGAGCAGTACTTC. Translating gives CANRDRAYEQYF.